These 17 T cell receptor beta chains came from one sample sequenced in a study of ipilimumab plus nivolumab after autologous stem cell transplantation. Data came from immunoSEQ multiplex PCR; TCRdb stores just in-frame clones and leaves some out. This table has about 15,000 clones, 65% to 75% appearing once. The sample was PBMCs, taken in a trial of ipilimumab plus nivolumab as post-transplant consolidation. The source of these receptors is a male donor with diffuse large B-cell lymphoma.

The rearrangement joins TRBV6-1 to TRBJ1-5; TRBD1 might be the D (5 bases). Germline-derived CDR1 and CDR2 are MNHNS and SASEGT. The CDR3 loop spans 15 amino acids. Trimming removed 8 bases at V and 0 bases at J, with 14 bases between. CDR3 region: CASERGLYSNQPQHF. For the CDR3, the DNA is TGTGCCAGCGAGCGGGGGTTGTATAGCAATCAGCCCCAGCATTTT.

This chain connects TRBV5-1 to TRBJ2-3, with no clear D. Germline assignment: CDR1 SGHRS and CDR2 YFSETQ. The CDR3 spans 14 residues. The germline V and J ends were trimmed by 6 bases and 0 bases, with 11 bases remaining between them. The CDR3 region has the DNA TGCGCCAGCACAGTAGCTGACAGCACAGATACGCAGTATTTT. Its translation is CASTVADSTDTQYF.

The rearrangement joins TRBV10-3 to TRBJ2-7; possibly TRBD2 for D (5 bases). Germline V gene sequence: CDR1 ENHRY, CDR2 SYGVKD. This CDR3 spans 15 amino acids. Trimming left V 6 bases short and J 1 base short, with 16 bases between. CDR3 DNA sequence: TGTGCCATCAGCCCCGGGATAGAAAGGTCCTACGAGCAGTACTTC. Translating it yields CAISPGIERSYEQYF.

The V call is TRBV6-1, the J call TRBJ1-6; D unresolved. The CDR3 totals 14 residues. CDR1 and CDR2 from the germline V gene are MNHNS and SASEGT. The V gene lost 4 bases and the J gene lost 4 bases, with 8 bases spanning the gap. The CDR3 DNA reads TGTGCCAGCAGTGGACACGAATATAATTCACCCCTCCACTTT. Translated: CASSGHEYNSPLHF.

The gene calls are TRBV30 and TRBJ1-5; maybe TRBD1 (5 bases). Trimming removed 0 bases at V and 5 bases at J, with 11 bases between. In germline, CDR1 is GTSNPN, CDR2 SVGIG (reference sequence). This CDR3 is 14 amino acids long. The CDR3 coding sequence is TGTGCCTGGAGTGTCGGGGGGAATGATCAGCCCCAGCATTTT. This codes for CAWSVGGNDQPQHF.

This clone was found once. The genes are TRBV5-1 and TRBJ2-5; perhaps D is TRBD1 or TRBD2 (6 bases each). Deletions cut 4 bases from V and 11 bases from J, with 30 bases between. Germline-derived CDR1 and CDR2 are SGHRS and YFSETQ. The CDR3 contains 17 residues. CDR3 amino acids: CASSRVEGDPRIVEQYF. CDR3 bases: TGCGCCAGCAGCCGGGTGGAGGGGGACCCAAGAATTGTGGAGCAGTACTTC.

The J gene is TRBJ2-5, the V gene TRBV10-2; D perhaps matches TRBD1 (6 bases). With the DNA end fitting TRBJ2-7 better, the J assignment may be wrong. The CDR3 has 16 residues. Germline V gene data show CDR1 as WSHSY and CDR2 as SAAADI. CDR3 nucleotides: TGCGCCAGCAGTGAGATTGAGGGGGACACGACCTACGAGCAGTACTTC. Its protein product is CASSEIEGDTTYEQYF.

V and J are TRBV7-8 and TRBJ1-1; 8 bases match TRBD1. With 5 bases clipped from V and 2 bases from J, the junction kept 7 bases outside the gene matches. The CDR3 runs to 15 residues. Germline V lookup: CDR1 SGHVS, CDR2 FQNEAQ. CDR3 DNA sequence: TGTGCCAGCAGCCCCCGGGACAGGACCAACACTGAAGCTTTCTTT. This sequence encodes CASSPRDRTNTEAFF.

This clone showed up just once. The chain recombines TRBV11-3 with TRBJ2-1, with D perhaps TRBD1 (5 bases). The V and J ends lost 0 bases and 10 bases respectively, with 13 bases between them. Germline V gene lookup returns CDR1 SGHNT and CDR2 YENEEA. The CDR3 loop spans 14 amino acids. The CDR3 protein is CASSLDQGEGEQFF. The CDR3 coding sequence is TGTGCCAGCAGCTTAGATCAAGGGGAAGGGGAGCAGTTCTTC.

The CDR3 bases are TGTGCCAGTAGTACATTGGGACAGGGGCTCACCGGGGAGCTGTTTTTT. This gives the protein CASSTLGQGLTGELFF. The chain combines TRBV19 with TRBJ2-2; 10 bases are shared with TRBD1. J was trimmed by 4 bases and V by 4 bases; bases with no gene match: 6. The CDR3 totals 16 residues. The germline CDR1 and CDR2 sequences are LNHDA and SQIVND (reference sequence).

This clone was detected once. The genes are TRBV11-1 and TRBJ2-1; TRBD1 might be the D (6 bases). The V gene lost 3 bases and the J gene lost 5 bases, with 14 bases spanning the gap. Germline V gene lookup returns CDR1 SGHAT and CDR2 FQDESV (reference sequence). The CDR3 loop spans 15 amino acids. CDR3 nucleotides: TGTGCCAGCAGCTTCCCCGGGACATATGACAATGAGCAGTTCTTC. It translates to CASSFPGTYDNEQFF.

The chain employs TRBV5-8 and TRBJ2-6; D call uncertain. The ends were cut back, 3 bases at V and 3 bases at J, with 10 bases in the middle. Per germline, CDR1 SGHTS and CDR2 YDEGEE. The CDR3 covers 15 residues. CDR3: CASSSPPRGANVLTF. CDR3 DNA: TGTGCCAGCAGCTCCCCACCCCGTGGGGCCAACGTCCTGACTTTC.

The chain joins TRBV5-1 to TRBJ2-2, with 7 bases aligning to TRBD1. CDR3 size: 15 residues. CDR1 and CDR2 (germline): SGHRS, YFSETQ. Trimming took 4 bases from V and 1 from J; bases not matched to a gene: 4. In nucleotides, the CDR3 is TGCGCCAGCAGCATCGACAGGGTGAACACCGGGGAGCTGTTTTTT. Its translation: CASSIDRVNTGELFF.

The chain couples TRBV15 to TRBJ2-5; D is uncertain. Per the germline V gene, CDR1 is LNHNV and CDR2 is YYDKDF (reference sequence). This CDR3 has 13 amino acids. V lost 2 bases to trimming and J lost 1 base, with 5 bases between them. The CDR3 nucleotides are TGTGCCACCAGCAGACTAGTCCAAGAGACCCAGTACTTC. Its translation: CATSRLVQETQYF.

The V and J genes are TRBV4-2 and TRBJ2-1, with TRBD1 matching over 8 bases. This CDR3 comprises 15 residues. Looked up from germline, CDR1 is LGHNA and CDR2 is YNFKEQ. Trimming cost V 4 bases and J 11 bases; bases outside gene matches: 13. This CDR3 reads CASSPDGTGGNQQFF. For the CDR3, the DNA is TGTGCCAGCAGCCCAGATGGGACAGGTGGAAATCAGCAGTTCTTC.

A few counts support this clone. The rearrangement joins TRBV11-2 to TRBJ1-4, with unresolved D. This CDR3 contains 12 residues. Trimming left V 4 bases short and J 5 bases short, with 5 bases between. Germline V gene lookup returns CDR1 SGHAT and CDR2 FQNNGV. The CDR3 sequence is CASSWGNEKLFF. The CDR3 DNA reads TGTGCCAGCAGCTGGGGAAATGAAAAACTGTTTTTT. Full variable domain (rest looked up from reference TRBV11-2 and TRBJ1-4): EAGVAQSPRYKIIEKRQSVAFWCNPISGHATLYWYQQILGQGPKLLIQFQNNGVVDDSQLPKDRFSAERLKGVDSTLKIQPAKLEDSAVYLCASSWGNEKLFFGSGTQLSVL.

The CDR3 loop is CASSLSWQGEGETQYF. The CDR3 bases are TGTGCCAGCAGCTTATCGTGGCAGGGTGAGGGAGAGACCCAGTACTTC. The V and J genes are TRBV7-9 and TRBJ2-5; D could derive from TRBD1 or TRBD2 (5 bases each). The CDR3 extends over 16 amino acids. V was pared by 2 bases and J by 4 bases, with 17 bases between. Per germline, CDR1 SEHNR and CDR2 FQNEAQ (reference sequence).